This T cell receptor beta chain was identified during a study of T cell responses to AZD1222 COVID-19 vaccine. Broader study findings: The donor group comprised mostly white British people and more females; the analysis possibly underestimated clonal diversity. Spike-specific TCR breadth and depth grew following two AZD1222 doses. Among vaccine-associated CD4 TCRs, coverage spanned spike, with dominance at 160-218 and 743-854. No day 14 peak samples; only post-peak repertoires were characterized.

Here immunoSEQ multiplex PCR was the method, and the copy in TCRdb shows in-frame clones only, minus some. The sample contains about 94,000 clones, roughly 88% of which appear only once. With regard to this clone: Its antigen is undetermined.

CDR1 is LNHDA and CDR2 is SQIVND in the germline V gene (reference sequence). With 8 bases removed from V and 7 bases from J, the gap between germline ends came to 15 bases. The CDR3 is 14 amino acids. The chain has TRBV19 and TRBJ1-6, with no clear D. This sequence was found in an adult in good health. The sequences come from peripheral blood, collected on day 0 of AZD1222 vaccination. The CDR3 spells CASSLVRGNSPLHF. The CDR3 DNA follows: TGTGCCAGTTCCCTGGTTCGCGGGAATTCACCCCTCCACTTT.